A selection of T cell receptor beta chains follows, all from one sample in a study of shared clonotypes between healthy human individuals. Clones were sequenced by immunoSEQ multiplex PCR, and TCRdb holds only the in-frame ones, with some missing. The table has about 610,000 clones, approximately 96% seen once. Sequencing was performed on naive CD8+ T cells sorted from blood. The receptors were sampled from a woman aged 25 to 39 in good health. Each CDR3 is given with its conserved first and last residue. The D gene is left open where the match is weak. Where a row states a size, it is once, few, many or the class of an expanded clone; other rows omit it.

TRBD2,.,TRBJ2-1,TRBV29-1,CSVEGLAGINEQFF,TGCAGCGTGGAAGGACTAGCGGGAATCAATGAGCAGTTCTTC
.,few,TRBJ1-2,TRBV20-1,CSARPDYGYTF,TGCAGTGCTAGACCTGACTATGGCTACACCTTC
TRBD1,.,TRBJ1-2,TRBV30,CAWSEPGQGIYGYTF,TGTGCCTGGAGCGAACCGGGACAGGGGATCTATGGCTACACCTTC
.,.,TRBJ1-1,TRBV28,CASSFLRLEYEAFF,TGTGCCAGCAGTTTTCTCCGTCTCGAATATGAAGCTTTCTTT
TRBD1,.,TRBJ2-7,TRBV5-1,CASSAGQGADEQYF,TGCGCCAGCAGCGCGGGACAGGGGGCGGACGAGCAGTACTTC
TRBD1,.,TRBJ2-7,TRBV27,CASSIRQGGFYEQYF,TGTGCCAGCAGTATTAGACAGGGCGGATTCTACGAGCAGTACTTC
.,.,TRBJ2-5,TRBV6-5,CASSRSGQETQYF,TGTGCCAGCAGTCGGAGCGGTCAAGAGACCCAGTACTTC
.,.,TRBJ1-1,TRBV30,CAWTKGTGNTEAFF,TGTGCCTGGACGAAGGGGACGGGGAACACTGAAGCTTTCTTT
TRBD2,.,TRBJ2-7,TRBV30,CAWSFGGLGAYEQYF,TGTGCCTGGAGTTTCGGGGGGTTAGGTGCCTACGAGCAGTACTTC
TRBD1,.,TRBJ1-2,TRBV19,CASSIDRAGPYGYTF,TGTGCCAGTAGTATCGACAGGGCAGGGCCCTATGGCTACACCTTC
TRBD2,.,TRBJ2-7,TRBV2,CASTGLGSGEQYF,TGTGCCAGCACGGGACTAGGTTCCGGCGAGCAGTACTTC
.,.,TRBJ2-3,TRBV7-8,CASSLAHDSPLGTDTQYF,TGTGCCAGCAGCTTAGCCCATGACAGTCCCCTAGGCACAGATACGCAGTATTTT
.,.,TRBJ2-7,TRBV27,CASSLSLTGHEQYF,TGTGCCAGCAGTTTATCGTTGACTGGACACGAGCAGTACTTC
TRBD1,.,TRBJ2-7,TRBV6-6,CASSEDRSPYEQYF,TGTGCCAGCAGCGAGGACAGGAGCCCCTACGAGCAGTACTTC
TRBD2,.,TRBJ2-3,TRBV19,CASRLGTSGRAPETQYF,TGTGCCAGTAGACTGGGGACTAGCGGGAGGGCGCCTGAGACGCAGTATTTT
.,.,TRBJ2-7,TRBV10-1,CASSESDRGYEQYF,TGCGCCAGCAGTGAGTCGGACAGAGGCTACGAGCAGTACTTC
TRBD2,.,TRBJ2-3,TRBV13,CASSNVGEGGTDTQYF,TGTGCCAGCTCCAACGTAGGGGAGGGAGGCACAGATACGCAGTATTTT
.,.,TRBJ1-2,TRBV30,CAWSVGPGVSYGYTF,TGTGCCTGGAGTGTGGGGCCAGGCGTCTCCTATGGCTACACCTTC
TRBD1,.,TRBJ2-7,TRBV28,CVARDRGTYEQYF,TGTGTTGCCCGGGACAGGGGGACCTACGAGCAGTACTTC
TRBD2,.,TRBJ2-1,TRBV13,CASSLKGTSSYNEQFF,TGTGCCAGCAGCTTAAAGGGGACTAGCTCCTACAATGAGCAGTTCTTC
TRBD2,.,TRBJ2-3,TRBV25-1,CASSASLSGRITDTQYF,TGTGCCAGCAGTGCATCTCTTAGCGGGAGGATCACAGATACGCAGTATTTT
.,.,TRBJ2-6,TRBV11-2,CASSGVRKQQSRANVLTF,TGTGCCAGCAGCGGGGTGCGCAAGCAACAAAGTCGGGCCAACGTCCTGACTTTC
.,.,TRBJ1-6,TRBV2,CASRESSYNSPLHF,TGTGCCAGCAGGGAGAGCTCCTATAATTCACCCCTCCACTTT
TRBD1,.,TRBJ2-7,TRBV2,CASWGSLGQPESSYEQYF,TGTGCCAGCTGGGGATCGCTGGGACAGCCCGAGAGCTCCTACGAGCAGTACTTC
.,.,TRBJ2-7,TRBV5-6,CASSLQGDEQYF,TGTGCCAGCAGCTTGCAAGGGGACGAGCAGTACTTC
.,.,TRBJ2-7,TRBV27,CASSTGGWEQYF,TGTGCCAGCAGTACTGGGGGGTGGGAGCAGTACTTC
.,.,TRBJ2-7,TRBV27,CASSPGASYEQYF,TGTGCCAGCAGTCCCGGGGCTTCCTACGAGCAGTACTTC
.,.,TRBJ2-3,TRBV5-1,CASSAGTASTDTQYF,TGCGCCAGCAGCGCGGGGACAGCTAGCACAGATACGCAGTATTTT
.,.,TRBJ2-7,TRBV2,CASNIYGGTYEQYF,TGTGCCAGCAATATATACGGGGGAACCTACGAGCAGTACTTC
.,.,TRBJ1-5,TRBV29-1,CSVEEGPGNIKSLQHF,TGCAGCGTTGAAGAAGGCCCGGGGAATATTAAGTCTCTCCAGCATTTT
.,.,TRBJ1-1,TRBV2,CASRATGWNTEAFF,TGTGCCAGCAGGGCAACAGGGTGGAACACTGAAGCTTTCTTT
TRBD2,.,TRBJ2-3,TRBV10-1,CASSDGTITSTDTQYF,TGCGCCAGCAGTGATGGGACTATCACTAGCACAGATACGCAGTATTTT
.,few,TRBJ1-2,TRBV19,CASSIGSRGYTF,TGTGCCAGTAGTATTGGGAGTCGGGGCTACACCTTC
.,.,TRBJ2-7,TRBV7-6,CASSAPRAEFYEQYF,TGTGCCAGCAGCGCACCTAGGGCAGAGTTCTACGAGCAGTACTTC
TRBD1,.,TRBJ2-2,TRBV6-5,CASSPPGQGGGELFF,TGTGCCAGCAGTCCCCCGGGACAGGGAGGCGGGGAGCTGTTTTTT
TRBD1,.,TRBJ1-2,TRBV7-8,CASSLEQGAYPYGYTF,TGTGCCAGCAGCCTCGAACAGGGGGCCTATCCTTATGGCTACACCTTC
.,.,TRBJ1-2,TRBV7-8,CASSPPGVGYTF,TGTGCCAGCAGCCCCCCTGGGGTTGGCTACACCTTC
TRBD1,.,TRBJ1-2,TRBV9,CASSVDAGGSYGYTF,TGTGCCAGCAGCGTAGATGCAGGGGGGTCTTATGGCTACACCTTC
.,.,TRBJ2-5,TRBV2,CASSAYADETQYF,TGTGCCAGCAGTGCTTACGCGGATGAGACCCAGTACTTC
TRBD2,.,TRBJ2-7,TRBV27,CASSPHSSGSYEQYF,TGTGCCAGCAGTCCCCACTCTAGCGGGAGCTACGAGCAGTACTTC
.,.,TRBJ1-1,TRBV27,CASSLTPGLTNTEAFF,TGTGCCAGCAGTTTAACTCCCGGACTCACGAACACTGAAGCTTTCTTT
.,.,TRBJ1-1,TRBV10-1,CASSEMNGEAFF,TGCGCCAGCAGTGAAATGAATGGTGAAGCTTTCTTT
.,.,TRBJ2-5,TRBV6-5,CASSYRSLGETQYF,TGTGCCAGCAGTTACAGGAGCTTGGGAGAGACCCAGTACTTC
.,.,TRBJ1-1,TRBV19,CASSIGLMNTEAFF,TGTGCCAGTAGTATAGGGCTCATGAACACTGAAGCTTTCTTT
TRBD1,.,TRBJ1-5,TRBV28,CASSVRDRGFLYSNQPQHF,TGTGCCAGCAGTGTCAGGGACAGGGGCTTTCTCTATAGCAATCAGCCCCAGCATTTT
TRBD1,.,TRBJ1-2,TRBV28,CASSLTGEGGYTF,TGTGCCAGCAGCCTCACAGGGGAAGGTGGCTACACCTTC
TRBD1,.,TRBJ1-1,TRBV6-1,CASSEGRQGDMNTEAFF,TGTGCCAGCAGTGAGGGAAGACAGGGAGACATGAACACTGAAGCTTTCTTT
.,.,TRBJ1-1,TRBV28,CASRTPQFWPDTEAFF,TGTGCCAGCAGGACACCTCAGTTTTGGCCGGACACTGAAGCTTTCTTT
.,.,TRBJ2-1,TRBV28,CASSLGNEQFF,TGTGCCAGCAGTTTGGGAAATGAGCAGTTCTTC
.,.,TRBJ2-7,TRBV25-1,CASSELGWYEQYF,TGTGCCAGCAGTGAATTGGGGTGGTACGAGCAGTACTTC
.,.,TRBJ2-7,TRBV28,CASSVTFDGSYEQYF,TGTGCCAGCAGTGTAACCTTCGACGGATCCTACGAGCAGTACTTC
.,few,TRBJ1-4,TRBV19,CATKGHTNEKLFF,TGTGCCACAAAGGGGCATACTAATGAAAAACTGTTTTTT